This TCR beta chain was identified during a study of cytomegalovirus exposure and HLA in healthy donors. Overall study results and limits: TCR beta V- and J-gene trimming was later associated with a missense DCLRE1C variant. Immune exposure information available was restricted to CMV serostatus.

V was pared by 5 bases and J by 6 bases, with 17 bases between. CDR1 and CDR2 from the germline V gene are SEHNR and FQNEAQ (reference sequence). The CDR3 has 15 residues. PCR primers comprised 60 Vbeta and 13 Jbeta primers. The protocol was immunoSEQ multiplex PCR, while the TCRdb copy is restricted to in-frame clones and leaves out a portion. The profile shows a few hundred thousand clones, 83% of them singletons. As for this clone: Its matching antigen is unknown.

The TCR originated in a girl aged 10-17 years in good health and CMV-seronegative. The rearrangement joins TRBV7-9 to TRBJ2-1; D is perhaps TRBD2 (6 bases). The sample comprised PBMCs. This CDR3 is CASSPFGWGLNEQFF. The CDR3 DNA sequence: TGTGCCAGCAGCCCATTCGGGTGGGGACTCAATGAGCAGTTCTTC.